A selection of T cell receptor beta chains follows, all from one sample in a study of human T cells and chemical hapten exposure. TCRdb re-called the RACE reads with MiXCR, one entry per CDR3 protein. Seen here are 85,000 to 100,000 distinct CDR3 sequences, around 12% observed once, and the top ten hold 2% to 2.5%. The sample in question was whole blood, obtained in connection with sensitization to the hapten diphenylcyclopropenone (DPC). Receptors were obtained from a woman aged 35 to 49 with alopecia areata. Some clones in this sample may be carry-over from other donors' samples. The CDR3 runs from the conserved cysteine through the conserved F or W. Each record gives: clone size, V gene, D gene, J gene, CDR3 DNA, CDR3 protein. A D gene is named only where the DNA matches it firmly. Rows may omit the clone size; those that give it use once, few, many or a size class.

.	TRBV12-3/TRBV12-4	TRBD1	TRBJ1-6	TGTGCCAGCAGTGGGACAGGGGGTAATTCACCCCTCCACTTT	CASSGTGGNSPLHF
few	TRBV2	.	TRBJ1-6	TGTGCCAGCAGTGGGTCCTCCCCTGGGTTTCCCCTCCACTTT	CASSGSSPGFPLHF
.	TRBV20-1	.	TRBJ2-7	TGCAGTGCTAGAGATTCGTTAACAAGCGAGCAGTACTTC	CSARDSLTSEQYF
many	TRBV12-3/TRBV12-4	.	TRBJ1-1	TGTGCCAGCACGAGGATGAACACTGAAGCTTTCTTT	CASTRMNTEAFF
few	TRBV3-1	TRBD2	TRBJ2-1	TGTGCCAGCAGCCCTGGACTAGCCCTTGGTGTGGGAAATGAGCAGTTCTTC	CASSPGLALGVGNEQFF
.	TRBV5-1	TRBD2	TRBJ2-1	TGCGCCAGCAGCTTGCTAGCGGATTCCTACAATGAGCAGTTCTTC	CASSLLADSYNEQFF
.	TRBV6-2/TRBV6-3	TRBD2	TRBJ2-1	TGTGCCAGCAGTTTTCCTCCGGGACTAGCGGGAGCCAGCTCCTACAATGAGCAGTTCTTC	CASSFPPGLAGASSYNEQFF
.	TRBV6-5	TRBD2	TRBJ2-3	TGTGCCAGCAGCTCTAGCGGGAGGGCTACAGATACGCAGTATTTT	CASSSSGRATDTQYF
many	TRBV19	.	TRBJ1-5	TGTGCCAGTAGTGACACGCGGAGCAATCAGCCCCAGCATTTT	CASSDTRSNQPQHF
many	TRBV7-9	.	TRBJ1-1	TGTGCCAGCAGCTTAGAAGGCCAGGGGAAAGCTTTCTTT	CASSLEGQGKAFF
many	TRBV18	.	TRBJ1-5	TGTGCCAGCTCACCGTCCAGCAATCAGCCCCAGCATTTT	CASSPSSNQPQHF
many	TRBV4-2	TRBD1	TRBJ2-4	TGTGCCAGCAGCCCAATAATCCTCAAGCGGGACAGGGGATCCAAAAACATTCAGTACTTC	CASSPIILKRDRGSKNIQYF
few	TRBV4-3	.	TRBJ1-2	TGCGCCAGCAGCCAAGGTGCTACAGACGGGAAATATGGCTACACCTTC	CASSQGATDGKYGYTF
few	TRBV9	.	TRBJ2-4	TGTGCCAGCAGCGTACATAGCGGAAAAAACATTCAGTACTTC	CASSVHSGKNIQYF
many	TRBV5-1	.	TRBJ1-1	TGCGCCAGCCGGTCGCAAGTCGGAACGGCGAGTGAAGCTTTCTTT	CASRSQVGTASEAFF
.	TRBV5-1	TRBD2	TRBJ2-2	TGCGCCAGCAGCTTGAGGGAGGGCCGAACCGGGGAGCTGTTTTTT	CASSLREGRTGELFF
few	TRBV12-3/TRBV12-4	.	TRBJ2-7	TGTGCCAGCAGTTTCTACGGGCCCTACGAGCAGTACTTC	CASSFYGPYEQYF
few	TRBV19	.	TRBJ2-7	TGTGCCAGTAGTAAACCCGGGACCTCCGACGAGCAGTACTTC	CASSKPGTSDEQYF
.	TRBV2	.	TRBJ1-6	TGTGCCAGCAGTGGCGGGAGCTCCTATAATTCACCCCTCCACTTT	CASSGGSSYNSPLHF
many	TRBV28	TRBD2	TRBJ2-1	TGTGCCAGCAGAACTAGCGGGAGCTCCTACAATGAGCAGTTCTTC	CASRTSGSSYNEQFF
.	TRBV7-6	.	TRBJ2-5	TGTGCCAGCAGCTTAGACGAGGGGCCTCAAGAGACCCAGTACTTC	CASSLDEGPQETQYF
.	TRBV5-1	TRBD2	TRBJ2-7	TGCGCCAGCAGCTCGACTAGCGGGAGCAAGCCCTACGAGCAGTACTTC	CASSSTSGSKPYEQYF
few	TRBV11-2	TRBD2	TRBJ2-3	TGTGCCAGCAGCTGGGGACGGGCTAGCGGGAGAGGAACAGATACGCAGTATTTT	CASSWGRASGRGTDTQYF
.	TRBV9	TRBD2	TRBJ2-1	TGTGCCAGCAGCGCCAAGAGCGGGAGCTGGGGTGAGCAGTTCTTC	CASSAKSGSWGEQFF
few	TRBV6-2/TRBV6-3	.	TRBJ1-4	TGTGCCAGCAGTTACACCGGGGCCGCGAATGAAAAACTGTTTTTT	CASSYTGAANEKLFF
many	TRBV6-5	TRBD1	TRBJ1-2	TGTGCCAGCAGCCCTGGGACAGGGGCCCTCCTCTATGGCTACACCTTC	CASSPGTGALLYGYTF
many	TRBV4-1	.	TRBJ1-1	TGCGCCAGCAGCCAAGTTCTCGAGGTGGAAGCTTTCTTT	CASSQVLEVEAFF
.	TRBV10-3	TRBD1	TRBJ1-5	TGTGCCATCAGTGATGCCCGACAGGGAGGCTTGTCTCAGCCCCAGCATTTT	CAISDARQGGLSQPQHF
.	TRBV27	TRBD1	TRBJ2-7	TGTGCCAGCAGGGCCGGGACAGGGTCCCCCAGCTCCTACGAGCAGTACTTC	CASRAGTGSPSSYEQYF
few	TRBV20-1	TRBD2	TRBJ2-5	TGCAGTGGAACGGCGGGAGGGCCGGAGACCCAGTACTTC	CSGTAGGPETQYF
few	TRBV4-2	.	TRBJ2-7	TGTGCCAGCAGACATAGCGCCGGAGACGGCCCCTACGAGCAGTACTTC	CASRHSAGDGPYEQYF
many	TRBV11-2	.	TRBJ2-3	TGTGCCAGCAGCCCTAGCACAGATACGCAGTATTTT	CASSPSTDTQYF
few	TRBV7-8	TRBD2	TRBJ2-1	TGTGCCAGCAGCCCCCGCGGGGGAGGGCAGTTCTTC	CASSPRGGGQFF
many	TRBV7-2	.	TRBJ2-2	TGTGCCAGCAGCTTAAAGGGTCCGACCGCCGGGGAGCTGTTTTTT	CASSLKGPTAGELFF
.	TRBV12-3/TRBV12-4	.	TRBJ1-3	TGTGCCAGCAGTCCACAGGGAACTGGAAACACCATATATTTT	CASSPQGTGNTIYF
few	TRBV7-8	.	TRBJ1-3	TGTGCCAGCAGCTGGGGACTCCACAGAAGACTCTCTGGAAACACCATATATTTT	CASSWGLHRRLSGNTIYF
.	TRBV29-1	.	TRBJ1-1	TGCAGCGTTGGTGACGGGACTGAAGCTTTCTTT	CSVGDGTEAFF
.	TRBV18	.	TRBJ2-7	TGTGCCAGCTCACCACCAGCCGACCGGGACGAGCAGTACTTC	CASSPPADRDEQYF
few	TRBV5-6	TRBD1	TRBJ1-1	TGTGCCAGCAGACGGACAGGCACATCAGCTTTCTTT	CASRRTGTSAFF
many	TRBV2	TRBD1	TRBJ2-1	TGTGCCAGCAGGAACAGGGGACCCCCCAATGAGCAGTTCTTC	CASRNRGPPNEQFF
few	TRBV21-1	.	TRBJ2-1	TGTGCCAGCATGAAAAGGCCGGGACTAGCGGACTACAATGAGCAGTTCTTC	CASMKRPGLADYNEQFF
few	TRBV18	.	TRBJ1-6	TGTGCCAGCTCACCATTTAATTCACCCCTCCACTTT	CASSPFNSPLHF
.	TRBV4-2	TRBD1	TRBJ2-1	TGTGCCAGCAGCCCCGTGGACAGGGAACCCTACAATGAGCAGTTCTTC	CASSPVDREPYNEQFF
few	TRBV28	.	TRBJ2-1	TGTGCCAGCAGTTTAGGGCTATATGAGCAGTTCTTC	CASSLGLYEQFF
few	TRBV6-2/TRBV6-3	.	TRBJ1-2	TGTGCCAGCAGCCCTGGAGTCTATGGCTACACCTTC	CASSPGVYGYTF
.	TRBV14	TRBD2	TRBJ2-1	TGTGCCAGCAGCCAGGACGAGACTAGCGGGAGCAGACCCAGCCTATCCTCGGAGCAGTTCTTC	CASSQDETSGSRPSLSSEQFF
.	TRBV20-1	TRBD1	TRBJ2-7	TGCAGTGCTAGACCCGGGACAGGGAGTTCCTACGAGCAGTACTTC	CSARPGTGSSYEQYF
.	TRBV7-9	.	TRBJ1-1	TGTGCCAGCAGCTTTGTGGGTGTGATGGGCACTGAAGCTTTCTTT	CASSFVGVMGTEAFF
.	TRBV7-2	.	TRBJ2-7	TGTGCCAGCAGCCCCATGGCGTTCGAGCAGTACTTC	CASSPMAFEQYF
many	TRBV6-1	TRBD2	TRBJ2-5	TGTGCCAGCAGTGCCGGGCGGGAGGGCCCACGAGAGACCCAGTACTTC	CASSAGREGPRETQYF
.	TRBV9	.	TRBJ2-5	TGTGCCAGCAGTGGGGGGAACCAAGAGACCCAGTACTTC	CASSGGNQETQYF
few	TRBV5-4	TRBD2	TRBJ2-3	TGTGCCAGCGGGGTAGCGGGACTACTAGATACGCAGTATTTT	CASGVAGLLDTQYF
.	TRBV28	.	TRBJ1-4	TGTGCCAGCAGCGCAGCTCGGTGGACAGCTAGTGAAAAACTGTTTTTT	CASSAARWTASEKLFF
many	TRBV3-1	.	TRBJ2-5	TGTGCCAGCAGCCAAGAGGCCACCCAGTACTTC	CASSQEATQYF
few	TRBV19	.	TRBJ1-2	TGTGCCAGTAGGCACAGGGTTCCCGACTATGGCTACACCTTC	CASRHRVPDYGYTF